One sample yielded the 30 T cell receptor beta chains listed below, sequenced in a study of T cell responses to AZD1222 COVID-19 vaccine. Profiling relied on immunoSEQ multiplex PCR, and the TCRdb table lists in-frame clones only, not all of them. The data contain fewer than 150,000 clones, roughly nine tenths of them singletons. The sample here was peripheral blood, taken 28 days after the second AZD1222 dose. These receptor sequences come from an adult who received the AZD1222 COVID-19 vaccine.

The V and J genes are TRBV19 and TRBJ1-1; possibly TRBD1 for D (5 bases). The germline V gene encodes CDR1 LNHDA and CDR2 SQIVND (reference sequence). Trimming left V 4 bases short and J 4 bases short, with 22 bases between. The CDR3 sequence is 17 residues long. DNA for the CDR3: TGTGCCAGTAGTAAACTCGCCTCAGGGCATGGGGGCACTGAAGCTTTCTTT. Encoded protein: CASSKLASGHGGTEAFF.

CDR3 loop: CAISAGQGFSTDTQYF. The CDR3 nucleotides read TGTGCCATCAGTGCGGGACAGGGGTTTAGCACAGATACGCAGTATTTT. This chain links TRBV10-3 with TRBJ2-3; 10 bases are a match to TRBD1. CDR3 size: 16 residues. The junction had 4 bases not matched to a gene; V was cut back by 4 bases and J by 0 bases. Germline lookup yields CDR1 ENHRY and CDR2 SYGVKD.

This chain joins TRBV3-1 (or the pseudogene TRBV3-2) and TRBJ2-6; D is unresolved. The CDR3 is 15 residues long. Germline V gene data show CDR1 as LGHDT and CDR2 as YNNKEL (reference sequence). Trimming cost V 4 bases and J 0 bases, with 7 bases left between them. Here the CDR3 DNA reads TGTGCCAGCAGCCTCCACACCTCTGGGGCCAACGTCCTGACTTTC. Translating gives CASSLHTSGANVLTF.

The chain combines TRBV27 with TRBJ1-5; the D gene is possibly TRBD1 (5 bases). CDR1 is MNHEY and CDR2 is SMNVEV in the germline V gene (reference sequence). The V and J ends lost 6 bases and 3 bases respectively, with 12 bases between them. The CDR3 is made up of 14 amino acids. The CDR3 here is CASSSGGPNQPQHF. Written as DNA, the CDR3 is TGTGCCAGCAGCTCGGGGGGACCCAATCAGCCCCAGCATTTT.

The V gene is TRBV28, the J gene TRBJ2-7; TRBD1 is a possible D gene (6 bases). The germline V gene encodes CDR1 MDHEN and CDR2 SYDVKM. This CDR3 is built from 15 residues. V was shortened by 3 bases and J by 0 bases, with 12 bases between the two germline ends. The CDR3 is CASSFIGGPSYEQYF. CDR3 nucleotides: TGTGCCAGCAGTTTTATTGGGGGCCCCTCCTACGAGCAGTACTTC.

The rearrangement links TRBV9 to TRBJ2-2; 8 bases line up with TRBD2. J lost 6 bases, V lost 4 bases, and 11 bases had no gene match. The CDR3 contains 16 residues. The germline gives CDR1 SGDLS, CDR2 YYNGEE. In DNA, the CDR3 is TGTGCCAGCAGCCCCACTTCCGGGAGGGCCGCCGGGGAGCTGTTTTTT. This sequence encodes CASSPTSGRAAGELFF.

The chain carries TRBV7-8 and TRBJ1-2, with D maybe TRBD1 (6 bases). V lost 5 bases and J lost 14, with 15 bases in between. This CDR3 contains 11 residues. CDR1 is SGHVS, CDR2 FQNEAQ, per germline. The CDR3 loop is CASSVNRAQTF. The CDR3 DNA reads TGTGCCAGCAGCGTAAACAGGGCGCAAACCTTC.

The chain joins TRBV10-2 to TRBJ1-2; 7 bases fit TRBD1. The trim removed 5 bases at V and 4 bases at J, leaving 13 bases unmatched. Germline CDR1 reads WSHSY; CDR2 reads SAAADI. The CDR3 covers 16 residues. The CDR3 loop is CASSSRGDSGSYGYTF. DNA of the CDR3: TGCGCCAGCAGTTCGAGGGGGGACAGTGGGAGCTATGGCTACACCTTC.

The chain combines TRBV5-1 with TRBJ1-2, with D uncertain. The V gene lost 6 bases and the J gene lost 2 bases, with 11 bases spanning the gap. There are 13 residues in the CDR3. Germline lookup yields CDR1 SGHRS and CDR2 YFSETQ. CDR3 loop: CASKYLENYGYTF. CDR3 in DNA: TGCGCCAGCAAGTACCTAGAGAACTATGGCTACACCTTC. The complete variable domain, with remaining parts taken from reference TRBV5-1 and TRBJ1-2, reads KAGVTQTPRYLIKTRGQQVTLSCSPISGHRSVSWYQQTPGQGLQFLFEYFSETQRNKGNFPGRFSGRQFSNSRSEMNVSTLELGDSALYLCASKYLENYGYTFGSGTRLTVV.

V usage is TRBV3-1 (or the pseudogene TRBV3-2) and J usage is TRBJ2-2; TRBD1 might be the D (6 bases). With 4 bases removed from V and 1 base from J, the gap between germline ends came to 7 bases. In germline, CDR1 is LGHDT, CDR2 YNNKEL (reference sequence). This CDR3 has 14 residues. The CDR3 sequence is CASSPQGNTGELFF. The CDR3 DNA follows: TGTGCCAGCAGCCCACAGGGGAACACCGGGGAGCTGTTTTTT.

V and J are TRBV9 and TRBJ2-2; perhaps TRBD1 as D (6 bases). The CDR3 is 16 residues long. The germline V gene encodes CDR1 SGDLS and CDR2 YYNGEE. Trimming took off 1 base at V and 6 bases at J, with 16 bases between the two ends. The CDR3: CASSVQGGVYAGELFF. Written as DNA, the CDR3 is TGTGCCAGCAGCGTACAAGGGGGTGTATATGCCGGGGAGCTGTTTTTT.

The chain employs TRBV6-5 and TRBJ1-2; D is undetermined. Germline CDR1 reads MNHEY; CDR2 reads SVGAGI. The CDR3 consists of 15 residues. V dropped 6 bases and J dropped 7 bases, with 21 bases sitting between them. The CDR3 nucleotides read TGTGCCAGCAGCACCCACGGGCTCAGGCCAGCTGGCTACACCTTC. Its translation is CASSTHGLRPAGYTF.

The V gene is TRBV10-3, the J gene TRBJ1-1; 10 bases fit TRBD1. The ends lost 6 bases at V and 5 bases at J; junction bases unmatched: 0. CDR3 length equals 12 residues. Germline values: CDR1 ENHRY, CDR2 SYGVKD. The CDR3: CAIRDRGTEAFF. DNA for the CDR3: TGTGCCATCAGGGACAGGGGGACTGAAGCTTTCTTT.

The chain combines TRBV5-8 with TRBJ1-2; the D is unclear. The CDR3 length is 15 residues. V shed 4 bases and J shed 2 bases, with 15 bases lying between them. Germline lookup yields CDR1 SGHTS and CDR2 YDEGEE. The CDR3: CASSQDVRRNYGYTF. The CDR3 DNA follows: TGTGCCAGCAGCCAAGATGTCAGGAGGAACTATGGCTACACCTTC.

The genes are TRBV7-6 and TRBJ2-3; TRBD2 agrees at 13 bases. In germline, CDR1 is SGHVS, CDR2 FNYEAQ. The CDR3 loop spans 19 amino acids. Losses at the gene ends were 0 bases for V and 1 base for J; bases not matched to a gene: 7. The CDR3 region has the DNA TGTGCCAGCAGCTTAGCGCAACTAGCGGGGGGGCCCGGCACAGATACGCAGTATTTT. It codes for CASSLAQLAGGPGTDTQYF. Full variable domain (outside the CDR3, taken from reference TRBV7-6 and TRBJ2-3): GAGVSQSPRYKVTKRGQDVALRCDPISGHVSLYWYRQALGQGPEFLTYFNYEAQQDKSGLPNDRFSAERPEGSISTLTIQRTEQRDSAMYRCASSLAQLAGGPGTDTQYFGPGTRLTVL.

The rearrangement joins TRBV5-1 to TRBJ1-2, with D perhaps matching TRBD1 (5 bases). The CDR3 totals 13 residues. Germline CDR1 is SGHRS and CDR2 is YFSETQ. The germline V and J ends were trimmed by 3 bases and 5 bases, with 11 bases remaining between them. CDR3 DNA sequence: TGCGCCAGCAGCTACGCGGGACCTTATGGCTACACCTTC. This sequence encodes CASSYAGPYGYTF.

The genes are TRBV6-5 and TRBJ2-1, with D possibly matching TRBD1 (5 bases). The ends were cut back, 2 bases at V and 10 bases at J, with 12 bases in the middle. This CDR3 region has 13 residues. In germline, CDR1 is MNHEY, CDR2 SVGAGI. CDR3: CASSYQGALEQFF. Written as DNA, the CDR3 is TGTGCCAGCAGTTACCAGGGTGCGTTGGAGCAGTTCTTC.

This clone appeared a single time. V and J are TRBV7-6 and TRBJ1-1; D gene uncertain. V was pared by 6 bases and J by 1 base, with 12 bases between. The CDR3 runs to 14 residues. Germline V CDR1 and CDR2: SGHVS, FNYEAQ. This CDR3 reads CASRKGYRNTEAFF. CDR3 coding DNA: TGTGCCAGCAGGAAAGGATATCGGAACACTGAAGCTTTCTTT.

This rearrangement joins TRBV5-4 to TRBJ2-1, with a tentative D call TRBD2 (6 bases). Trimming took off 1 base at V and 8 bases at J, with 13 bases between the two ends. Germline-derived CDR1 and CDR2 are SGHNT and YYREEE (reference sequence). The length of the CDR3 is 14 residues. CDR3: CASSLLAGTDEQFF. The CDR3 coding sequence is TGTGCCAGCAGCTTGCTCGCGGGGACGGATGAGCAGTTCTTC.

The J gene is TRBJ1-6, the V gene TRBV6-5; D not certain. Germline V gives CDR1 MNHEY, CDR2 SVGAGI. V lost 6 bases and J 9 bases, leaving 15 bases between the germline ends. The CDR3 totals 14 residues. DNA of the CDR3: TGTGCCAGCAGCCCGGGATACCTGGGTTCACCCCTCCACTTT. Encoded protein: CASSPGYLGSPLHF.

This clone was observed once. The chain is built from TRBV19 and TRBJ2-2, with D possibly matching TRBD1 (5 bases). V lost 2 bases and J lost 4, with 5 bases in between. CDR1 and CDR2 (germline): LNHDA, SQIVND (reference sequence). This CDR3 has 13 residues. CDR3 in amino acids: CASSIQGTGELFF. For the CDR3, the DNA is TGTGCCAGTAGTATACAGGGCACCGGGGAGCTGTTTTTT.

The V and J genes are TRBV6-2 or TRBV6-3 and TRBJ2-1, with D possibly matching TRBD2 (6 bases). The germline V gene encodes CDR1 MNHEY and CDR2 SVGEGT. V was trimmed by 5 bases and J by 8 bases, leaving 19 bases between them. The CDR3 totals 15 residues. Here the CDR3 reads CASSRRDSALDEQFF. Here the CDR3 DNA reads TGTGCCAGCAGTCGCCGGGACTCCGCCCTAGATGAGCAGTTCTTC.

The genes are TRBV2 and TRBJ2-5; possible D gene TRBD2, 6 bases. The last part of the DNA fits TRBJ2-7 better; the J call may be wrong. Germline loops: CDR1 SNHLY, CDR2 FYNNEI. This CDR3 has 13 amino acids. CDR3 region: CASGGVDSYEQYF. The CDR3 DNA reads as TGTGCCTCCGGCGGGGTCGACTCCTACGAGCAGTACTTC.

The sample holds one count of this clone. The chain is built from TRBV30 and TRBJ2-7, with D unresolved. Trimming cost V 2 bases and J 2 bases, with 7 bases left between them. CDR3 length equals 12 residues. The germline V gene encodes CDR1 GTSNPN and CDR2 SVGIG (reference sequence). The CDR3 sequence: CAWSPSTYEQYF. DNA for the CDR3: TGTGCCTGGAGTCCCTCTACCTACGAGCAGTACTTC. Full variable domain (missing parts from reference TRBV30 and TRBJ2-7): SQTIHQWPATLVQPVGSPLSLECTVEGTSNPNLYWYRQAAGRGLQLLFYSVGIGQISSEVPQNLSASRPQDRQFILSSKKLLLSDSGFYLCAWSPSTYEQYFGPGTRLTVT.

This chain connects TRBV18 to TRBJ1-2; 9 bases fit TRBD1. Germline CDR1 KGHSH, CDR2 LQKENI. The CDR3 has 17 amino acids. After removal of 4 bases from V and 1 base from J, the junction contained 10 bases not matched to a gene. The CDR3 nucleotides are TGTGCCAGCTCACAGTACAGGGGGCTGGAGGATAACTATGGCTACACCTTC. It yields the protein CASSQYRGLEDNYGYTF.

This chain joins TRBV19 and TRBJ1-1; D unclear. V dropped 3 bases and J dropped 2 bases, with 13 bases sitting between them. This CDR3 spans 15 amino acids. Germline loops: CDR1 LNHDA, CDR2 SQIVND (reference sequence). The CDR3 here is CASSIGRSSNTEAFF. DNA for the CDR3: TGTGCCAGTAGTATTGGACGGAGCTCAAACACTGAAGCTTTCTTT.

This rearrangement joins TRBV6-2 or TRBV6-3 to TRBJ1-2; 8 bases agree with TRBD1. This CDR3 spans 16 amino acids. The germline V gene encodes CDR1 MNHEY and CDR2 SVGEGT. After removal of 2 bases from V and 4 bases from J, the junction contained 9 bases not matched to a gene. The CDR3 DNA reads as TGTGCCAGCAGTTACGATGAGGCAGGGGGCGCCTATGGCTACACCTTC. Amino acids: CASSYDEAGGAYGYTF.

V is TRBV30 and J is TRBJ1-2; 7 bases align to TRBD1. V gave up 4 bases and J gave up 8 bases; unmatched junction bases: 13. This CDR3 spans 14 amino acids. Looked up from germline, CDR1 is GTSNPN and CDR2 is SVGIG (reference sequence). In DNA form, the CDR3 reads TGTGCCTGGACCCAGCCTGGAGGGGGCTGGGGCTACACCTTC. This gives the protein CAWTQPGGGWGYTF. Filled out from reference TRBV30 and TRBJ1-2, the complete variable domain reads SQTIHQWPATLVQPVGSPLSLECTVEGTSNPNLYWYRQAAGRGLQLLFYSVGIGQISSEVPQNLSASRPQDRQFILSSKKLLLSDSGFYLCAWTQPGGGWGYTFGSGTRLTVV.

CDR3 nucleotides: TGTGCCAGCAGAGCCGCCCGCAGCAATCAGCCCCAGCATTTT. Translating gives CASRAARSNQPQHF. The genes are TRBV27 and TRBJ1-5; D is unclear. The germline V and J ends were trimmed by 6 bases and 1 base, with 10 bases remaining between them. The CDR3 extends over 14 amino acids. Germline V gene lookup returns CDR1 MNHEY and CDR2 SMNVEV (reference sequence).

V usage is TRBV5-4 and J usage is TRBJ2-5; D unclear. Germline V CDR1 and CDR2: SGHNT, YYREEE (reference sequence). V was trimmed by 0 bases and J by 0 bases, leaving 6 bases between them. CDR3 length equals 14 residues. CDR3 DNA sequence: TGTGCCAGCAGCTTGGCCGTATACCAAGAGACCCAGTACTTC. This encodes CASSLAVYQETQYF.